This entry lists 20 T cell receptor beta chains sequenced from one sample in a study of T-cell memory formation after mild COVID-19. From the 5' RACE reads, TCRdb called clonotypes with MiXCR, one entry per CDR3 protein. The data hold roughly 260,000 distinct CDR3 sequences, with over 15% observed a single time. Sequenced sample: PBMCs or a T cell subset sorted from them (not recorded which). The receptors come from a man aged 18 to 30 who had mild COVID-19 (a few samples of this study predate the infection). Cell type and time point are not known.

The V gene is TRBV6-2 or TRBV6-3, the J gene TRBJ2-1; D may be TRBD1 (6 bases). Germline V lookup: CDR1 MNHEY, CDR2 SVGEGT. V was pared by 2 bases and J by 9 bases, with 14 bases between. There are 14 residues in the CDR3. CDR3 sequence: CASSYDGRGSEQFF. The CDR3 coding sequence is TGTGCCAGCAGTTACGATGGTAGGGGGTCTGAGCAGTTCTTC.

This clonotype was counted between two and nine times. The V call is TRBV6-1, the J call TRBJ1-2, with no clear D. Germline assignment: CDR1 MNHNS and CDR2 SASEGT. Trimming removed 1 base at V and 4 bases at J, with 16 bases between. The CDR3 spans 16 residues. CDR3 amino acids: CASSEVFVERGYGYTF. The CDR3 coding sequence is TGTGCCAGCAGTGAAGTTTTTGTCGAGAGAGGCTATGGCTACACCTTC.

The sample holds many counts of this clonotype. The CDR3 DNA follows: TGTGCCAGCTCACCAACTAGCACAGATACGCAGTATTTT. It is translated as CASSPTSTDTQYF. The chain couples TRBV18 to TRBJ2-3, with D uncertain. Germline V lookup: CDR1 KGHSH, CDR2 LQKENI. The CDR3 loop spans 13 amino acids. The V and J ends lost 2 bases and 0 bases respectively, with 3 bases between them.

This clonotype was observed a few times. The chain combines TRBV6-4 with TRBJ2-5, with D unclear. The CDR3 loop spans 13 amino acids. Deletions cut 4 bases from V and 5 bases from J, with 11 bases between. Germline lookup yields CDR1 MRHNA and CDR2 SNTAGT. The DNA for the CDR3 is TGTGCCAGCAGTGGCCGGTCCGGGGAGACCCAGTACTTC. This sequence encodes CASSGRSGETQYF.

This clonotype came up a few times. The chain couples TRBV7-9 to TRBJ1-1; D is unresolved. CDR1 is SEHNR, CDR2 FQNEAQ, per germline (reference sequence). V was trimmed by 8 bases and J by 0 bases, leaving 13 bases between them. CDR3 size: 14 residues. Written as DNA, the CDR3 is TGTGCCAGCCTCGGCCGAGGAGTGAACACTGAAGCTTTCTTT. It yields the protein CASLGRGVNTEAFF.

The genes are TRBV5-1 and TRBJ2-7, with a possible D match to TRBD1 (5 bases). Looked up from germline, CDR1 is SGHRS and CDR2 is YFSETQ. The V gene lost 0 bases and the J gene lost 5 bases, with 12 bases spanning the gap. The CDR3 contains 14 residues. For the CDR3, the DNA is TGCGCCAGCAGCTTGGAAATGCAGGGCAACGAGCAGTACTTC. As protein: CASSLEMQGNEQYF.

CDR3 DNA sequence: TGTGCTAGTGGTTTGGTACTTGGGACAGGTCTCTCTGGGGCCAACGTCCTGACTTTC. It encodes CASGLVLGTGLSGANVLTF. This sequence joins TRBV12-5 and TRBJ2-6, with TRBD1 identical over 8 bases. CDR1 and CDR2 from the germline V gene are LGHNT and FRNRAP. The V segment lost 0 bases and the J segment 0 bases; nucleotides outside the gene matches: 7. The CDR3 has 19 residues.

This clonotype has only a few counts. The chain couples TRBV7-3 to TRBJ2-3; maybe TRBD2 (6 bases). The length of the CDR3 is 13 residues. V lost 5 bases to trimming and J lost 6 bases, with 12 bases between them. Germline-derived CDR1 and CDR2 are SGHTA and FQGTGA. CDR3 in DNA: TGTGCCAGCAGCCTTCGGGGGATGGATACGCAGTATTTT. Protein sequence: CASSLRGMDTQYF.

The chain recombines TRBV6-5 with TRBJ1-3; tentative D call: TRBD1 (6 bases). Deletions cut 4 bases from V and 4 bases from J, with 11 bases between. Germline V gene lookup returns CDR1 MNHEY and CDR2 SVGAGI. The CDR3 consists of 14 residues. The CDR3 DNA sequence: TGTGCCAGCAGTTCCCAGGGGCAAGGAAACACCATATATTTT. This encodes CASSSQGQGNTIYF.

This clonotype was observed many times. CDR3 protein: CATRPQENTEAFF. Here the CDR3 DNA reads TGCGCCACCAGACCGCAGGAGAACACTGAAGCTTTCTTT. The V and J genes are TRBV5-1 and TRBJ1-1, with D hard to call. This CDR3 region has 13 residues. The germline CDR1 and CDR2 sequences are SGHRS and YFSETQ. The germline V and J ends were trimmed by 9 bases and 1 base, with 13 bases remaining between them. Full variable domain (rest looked up from reference TRBV5-1 and TRBJ1-1): KAGVTQTPRYLIKTRGQQVTLSCSPISGHRSVSWYQQTPGQGLQFLFEYFSETQRNKGNFPGRFSGRQFSNSRSEMNVSTLELGDSALYLCATRPQENTEAFFGQGTRLTVV.

CDR3 sequence reads: CSAERLNSKNIQYF. For the CDR3, the DNA is TGCAGTGCCGAGCGACTTAATTCCAAAAACATTCAGTACTTC. The J gene is TRBJ2-4, the V gene TRBV20-1, with D unresolved. The CDR3 loop spans 14 amino acids. The V end was cut by 6 bases, the J end by 2 bases, with 14 bases between. Germline lookup yields CDR1 DFQATT and CDR2 SNEGSKA (reference sequence).

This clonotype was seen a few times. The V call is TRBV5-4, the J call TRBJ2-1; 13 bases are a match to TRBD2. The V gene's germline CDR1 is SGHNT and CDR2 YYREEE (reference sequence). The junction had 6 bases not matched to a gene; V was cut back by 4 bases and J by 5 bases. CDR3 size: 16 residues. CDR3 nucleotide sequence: TGTGCCAGCAGCGCTCCACTAGCGGGGGGGGACAATGAGCAGTTCTTC. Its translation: CASSAPLAGGDNEQFF.

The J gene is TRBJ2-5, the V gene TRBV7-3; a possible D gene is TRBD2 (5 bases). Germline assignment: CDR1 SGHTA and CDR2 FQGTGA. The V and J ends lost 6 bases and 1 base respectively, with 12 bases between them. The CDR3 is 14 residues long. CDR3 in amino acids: CASSTSGVQETQYF. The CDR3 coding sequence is TGTGCCAGCAGTACCTCCGGGGTCCAAGAGACCCAGTACTTC.

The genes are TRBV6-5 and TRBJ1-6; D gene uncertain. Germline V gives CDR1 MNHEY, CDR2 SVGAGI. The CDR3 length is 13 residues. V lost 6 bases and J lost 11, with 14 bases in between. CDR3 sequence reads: CASRSRLGAPLHF. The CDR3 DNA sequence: TGTGCCAGCAGAAGCCGGTTGGGCGCACCCCTCCACTTT.

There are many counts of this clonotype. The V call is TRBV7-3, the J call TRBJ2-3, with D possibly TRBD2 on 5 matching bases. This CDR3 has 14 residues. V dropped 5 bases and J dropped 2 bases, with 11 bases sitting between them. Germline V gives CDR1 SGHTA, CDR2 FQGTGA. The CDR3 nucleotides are TGTGCCAGCAGCGCCAGCGGTTACACAGATACGCAGTATTTT. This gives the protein CASSASGYTDTQYF.

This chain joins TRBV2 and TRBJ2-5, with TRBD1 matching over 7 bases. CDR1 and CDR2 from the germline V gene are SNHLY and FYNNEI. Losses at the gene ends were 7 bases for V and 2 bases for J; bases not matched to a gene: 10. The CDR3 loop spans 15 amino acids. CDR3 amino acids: CASTGTAMQQETQYF. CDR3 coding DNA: TGTGCCAGCACTGGGACAGCAATGCAACAAGAGACCCAGTACTTC. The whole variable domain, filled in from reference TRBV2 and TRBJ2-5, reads EPEVTQTPSHQVTQMGQEVILRCVPISNHLYFYWYRQILGQKVEFLVSFYNNEISEKSEIFDDQFSVERPDGSNFTLKIRSTKLEDSAMYFCASTGTAMQQETQYFGPGTRLLVL.

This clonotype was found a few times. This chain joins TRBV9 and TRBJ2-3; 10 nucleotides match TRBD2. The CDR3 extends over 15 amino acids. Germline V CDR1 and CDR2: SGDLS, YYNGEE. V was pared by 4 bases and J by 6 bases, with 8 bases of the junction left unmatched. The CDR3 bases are TGTGCCAGCAGCCCCATAGCGGGGGGCGCGGATACGCAGTATTTT. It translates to CASSPIAGGADTQYF.

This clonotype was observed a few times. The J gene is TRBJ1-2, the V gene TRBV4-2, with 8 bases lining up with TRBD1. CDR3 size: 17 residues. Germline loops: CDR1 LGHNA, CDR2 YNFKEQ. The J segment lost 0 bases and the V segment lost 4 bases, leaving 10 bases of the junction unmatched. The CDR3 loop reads CASSRESDRASNYGYTF. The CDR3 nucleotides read TGTGCCAGCAGCCGAGAATCGGACAGGGCGTCTAACTATGGCTACACCTTC.

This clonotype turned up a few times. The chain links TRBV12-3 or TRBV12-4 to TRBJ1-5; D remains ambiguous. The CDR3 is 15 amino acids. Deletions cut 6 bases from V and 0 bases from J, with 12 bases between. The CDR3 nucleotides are TGTGCCAGCAGGTCGGGAAGGGATAGCAATCAGCCCCAGCATTTT. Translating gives CASRSGRDSNQPQHF.

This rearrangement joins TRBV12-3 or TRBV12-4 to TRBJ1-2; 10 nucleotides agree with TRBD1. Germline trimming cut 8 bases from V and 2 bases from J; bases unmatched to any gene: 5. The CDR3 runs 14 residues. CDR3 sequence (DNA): TGTGCCAGCGATCCGGGACAGGGGAACTATGGCTACACCTTC. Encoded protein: CASDPGQGNYGYTF.